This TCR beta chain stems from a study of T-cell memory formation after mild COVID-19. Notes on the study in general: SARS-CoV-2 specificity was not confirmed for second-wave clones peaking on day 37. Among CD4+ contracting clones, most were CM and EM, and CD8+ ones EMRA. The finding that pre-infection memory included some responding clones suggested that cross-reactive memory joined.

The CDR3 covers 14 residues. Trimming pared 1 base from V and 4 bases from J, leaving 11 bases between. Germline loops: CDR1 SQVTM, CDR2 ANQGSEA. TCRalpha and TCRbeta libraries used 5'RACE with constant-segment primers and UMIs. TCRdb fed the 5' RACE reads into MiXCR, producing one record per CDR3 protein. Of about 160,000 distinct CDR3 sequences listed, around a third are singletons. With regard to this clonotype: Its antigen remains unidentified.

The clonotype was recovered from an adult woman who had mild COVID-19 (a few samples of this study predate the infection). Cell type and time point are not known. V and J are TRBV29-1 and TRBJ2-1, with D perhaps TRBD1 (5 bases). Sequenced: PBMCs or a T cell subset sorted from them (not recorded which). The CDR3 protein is CSVEGFDRYNEQFF. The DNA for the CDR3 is TGCAGCGTTGAAGGGTTTGACAGATACAATGAGCAGTTCTTC.